The present T cell receptor (beta chain) was sequenced within a study of chemoradiotherapy in HPV16-positive cancers. Study-level information: Functional T-cell assays on two HPV16-positive patients' cells defined candidate HPV-specific clones and common TCR motifs. General study results and limits: HPV-specific T cells were functionally defined from only two HPV16-positive patients.

Repeated repertoire sampling spanned the course of chemoradiotherapy. Assay used: immunoSEQ multiplex PCR; TCRdb lists only in-frame clones, some missing. The table shows about 7,900 clones, with over 70% occurring only once. As concerns this clone: Its antigen is as yet unknown.

Sampling was conducted from a patient who underwent chemoradiotherapy. The sequence came from a human donor with HPV-associated anogenital cancer.

The CDR3 spells CASSFGAAASTDTQYF. For the CDR3, the DNA is TGTGCCAGCAGCTTCGGGGCGGCCGCTAGCACAGATACGCAGTATTTT. The chain combines TRBV5-5 with TRBJ2-3; possibly TRBD1 or TRBD2 for D (5 bases each). The length of the CDR3 is 16 residues. The germline V gene encodes CDR1 SGHKS and CDR2 YYEKEE (reference sequence). Deletions cut 2 bases from V and 0 bases from J, with 13 bases between.